These T cell receptor beta chains were read from a single sample in a study of CD8 T cells in ankylosing spondylitis. TCRdb re-called the 5' RACE reads with MiXCR, one entry per CDR3 protein. This sample has about 340,000 distinct CDR3 sequences, with about 15% found just once. The sequencing sample was made of blood, either unsorted or a sorted T cell fraction (not recorded which). The receptors come from a male donor with ankylosing spondylitis or in good health (not recorded which). The CDR3 runs from the conserved cysteine through the conserved F or W. Each record gives: D gene, V gene, J gene, clone size, CDR3 DNA, CDR3 protein. D genes are given only for firm matches. Clone size is stated in some rows and not others, as once, few, many or a class when expanded.

>-|TRBV7-2|TRBJ2-5|few
TGTGCCAGCAGTCTCGCATCTGCGGGTGATGGGACCCAGTACTTC
CASSLASAGDGTQYF
>TRBD1|TRBV5-1|TRBJ2-2|many
TGTGCCAGCAGCTTACAGGGGGGCACCGGGGAGCTGTTTTTT
CASSLQGGTGELFF
>-|TRBV18|TRBJ2-5|once
TGTGCCAGCTCACCATGGACCGAAGAGACCCAGTACTTC
CASSPWTEETQYF
>TRBD2|TRBV12-3/TRBV12-4|TRBJ2-3|many
TGTGCCAGCAGTTTAGCGGGTAGCGGGAGATTTCATACGCAGTATTTT
CASSLAGSGRFHTQYF
>TRBD1|TRBV5-5|TRBJ2-2|-
TGTGCCAGCAGCCGAACAGGGGGCACGAACACCGGGGAGCTGTTTTTT
CASSRTGGTNTGELFF
>-|TRBV7-2|TRBJ2-3|many
TGTGCCAGCAGCGGACAGAGTACAGATACGCAGTATTTT
CASSGQSTDTQYF
>TRBD2|TRBV6-2/TRBV6-3|TRBJ2-1|-
TGTGCCAGCAGTTACCCCAGCTGGACCTTAGCGGGGCCCTACAATGAGCAGTTCTTC
CASSYPSWTLAGPYNEQFF
>-|TRBV3-1|TRBJ1-5|many
TGTGCCAGCAGCCAAGGCACGGGTCAGCCCCAGCATTTT
CASSQGTGQPQHF
>TRBD1|TRBV2|TRBJ2-4|few
TGTGCCAGCAGTGAACAGGGACAGGGGAACATTCAGTACTTC
CASSEQGQGNIQYF
>-|TRBV21-1|TRBJ2-7|few
TGTGCCAGCAGCAACACGTCTGGAGCGGGCCACGAGCAGTACTTC
CASSNTSGAGHEQYF
>TRBD2|TRBV7-2|TRBJ2-7|-
TGTGCCAGCAGCTTAGAGACGGGGGGGCAGAACGAGCAGTACTTC
CASSLETGGQNEQYF
>TRBD1|TRBV5-1|TRBJ2-3|many
TGCGCCAGCAGCCTGACAGGGTACACAGATACGCAGTATTTT
CASSLTGYTDTQYF
>TRBD1|TRBV11-3|TRBJ1-1|few
TGTGCCAGCAGCTACAGGGGAGGGGACACTGAAGCTTTCTTT
CASSYRGGDTEAFF
>TRBD1|TRBV12-3/TRBV12-4|TRBJ1-2|few
TGTGCCAGCAGTCCATCCCTAGGGACAGGGGGCTTTGGGGGCTACACCTTC
CASSPSLGTGGFGGYTF
>TRBD1|TRBV5-1|TRBJ1-5|many
TGCGCCAGCAGAAGACAGGGGCCGCTTCCTCAGCCCCAGCATTTT
CASRRQGPLPQPQHF
>TRBD1|TRBV13|TRBJ2-1|once
TGTGCCAGCAGCTTAAAGGGGACAGGGGCAGGGGGCAATGAGCAGTTCTTC
CASSLKGTGAGGNEQFF
>-|TRBV27|TRBJ2-2|few
TGTGCCAGCAGTTTACGAGGGGGGCTGCCGAACACCGGGGAGCTGTTTTTT
CASSLRGGLPNTGELFF
>TRBD1|TRBV7-6|TRBJ1-5|many
TGTGCCAGCAGCTTAGCCTGGCGGGACAGTAGCAATCAGCCCCAGCATTTT
CASSLAWRDSSNQPQHF
>-|TRBV10-1|TRBJ1-4|many
TGCGCCAGCAGTGAAGGGACAACTAATGAAAAACTGTTTTTT
CASSEGTTNEKLFF
>TRBD1|TRBV12-3/TRBV12-4|TRBJ1-2|few
TGTGCCAGCAGGCAGGGGGCGCAAAAGTATGGCTACACCTTC
CASRQGAQKYGYTF
>TRBD2|TRBV20-1|TRBJ2-5|-
TGCAGTGCTAGAGATGATAGGCCTAGCGGGACGGAGACCCAGTACTTC
CSARDDRPSGTETQYF
>-|TRBV5-1|TRBJ2-7|-
TGCGCCAGCAGCTTGTGGACGGACTCCTACGAGCAGTACTTC
CASSLWTDSYEQYF
>-|TRBV7-2|TRBJ1-2|few
TGTGCCAGCAGCCCCTCCAGGCAGTTTAACTATGGCTACACCTTC
CASSPSRQFNYGYTF
>-|TRBV5-1|TRBJ2-1|few
TGCGCCAGCAGCTTTCGACAGGTGGTAAATGAGCAGTTCTTC
CASSFRQVVNEQFF
>TRBD2|TRBV5-4|TRBJ2-3|-
TGTGCCAGCACCCCCCCGGGACTAGCGACTCAGACGCAGTATTTT
CASTPPGLATQTQYF
>-|TRBV5-6|TRBJ2-1|-
TGTGCCAGCAGCTTCCGAGGTACCAGGGCGGAAAGGCAGTTCTTC
CASSFRGTRAERQFF
>TRBD2|TRBV20-1|TRBJ2-1|-
TGCAGTGCTAGAGATGCTAGCGGGGGAGAAAATGAGCAGTTCTTC
CSARDASGGENEQFF
>TRBD1|TRBV29-1|TRBJ2-3|few
TGCAGCGTTGTCGGAGACAGGGGGGGGTTTCCAGATACGCAGTATTTT
CSVVGDRGGFPDTQYF
>TRBD1|TRBV2|TRBJ1-6|few
TGTGCCAGTGGAAACAGGGGATCCTATAATTCACCCCTCCACTTT
CASGNRGSYNSPLHF
>-|TRBV12-3/TRBV12-4|TRBJ2-2|-
TGTGCCAGCAGTCCGGGACCCCGCGACACCGGGGAGCTGTTTTTT
CASSPGPRDTGELFF
>-|TRBV4-1|TRBJ1-6|-
TGCGCCAGCAGCCCACCAGGGACGGGTAATTCACCCCTCCACTTT
CASSPPGTGNSPLHF
>TRBD1|TRBV7-2|TRBJ2-7|-
TGTGCCAGCAGCTTCCAGACAGGGAACGAGCAGTACTTC
CASSFQTGNEQYF
>-|TRBV5-1|TRBJ1-2|few
TGCGCCAGCAGCTGGGTGGGGTCCGAAAACTATGGCTACACCTTC
CASSWVGSENYGYTF
>TRBD1|TRBV2|TRBJ1-5|-
TGTGCCAGCAGCGGCGGGACAGGGGGCAGTCAGCCCCAGCATTTT
CASSGGTGGSQPQHF
>-|TRBV20-1|TRBJ2-1|-
TGCTGTGCTAGAGATCTCAGTTCTGGCGGACCCTACAATGAGCAGTTCTTC
CCARDLSSGGPYNEQFF
>-|TRBV18|TRBJ2-5|-
TGTGCCAGCTCACGTAACTCAGGCGGAGAGACCCAGTACTTC
CASSRNSGGETQYF
>-|TRBV5-1|TRBJ1-1|many
TGCGCCAGCAGCTCGATCGGACGGGAGGACACTGAAGCTTTCTTT
CASSSIGREDTEAFF
>-|TRBV6-5|TRBJ1-1|-
TGTGCCAGCAGTACTCTGGGGAATACTGAAGCTTTCTTT
CASSTLGNTEAFF
>TRBD2|TRBV5-1|TRBJ2-1|-
TGCGCCAGCAGCTTGGGTGGACTAGCGGGGTACAATGAGCAGTTCTTC
CASSLGGLAGYNEQFF
>-|TRBV6-1|TRBJ2-7|few
TGTGCCAGCAGTGAAGTTTCGGGAATGGGACCCTACGAGCAGTACTTC
CASSEVSGMGPYEQYF